The 21 T cell receptor beta chains below were found in one sample sequenced in a study of blood T cell repertoires in COVID-19. Clones were read by immunoSEQ multiplex PCR, and TCRdb kept only the in-frame ones, dropping some. The table includes some 150,000 clones, just under 85% detected once. Sequenced material: PBMCs or T cells enriched from blood (not recorded which). Receptors were obtained from a man between 50 and 59 years old who had recovered from COVID-19.

This chain connects TRBV6-5 to TRBJ1-2; D uncertain. V dropped 5 bases and J dropped 2 bases, with 6 bases sitting between them. Germline lookup yields CDR1 MNHEY and CDR2 SVGAGI. This CDR3 has 12 residues. Written as DNA, the CDR3 is TGTGCCAGCAGTAGCGAGAACTATGGCTACACCTTC. The encoded protein is CASSSENYGYTF.

The chain couples TRBV9 to TRBJ1-3; TRBD1 matches 7 bases. From germline, CDR1 is SGDLS and CDR2 YYNGEE. Trimming removed 2 bases from V and 0 bases from J; junction bases left unmatched: 5. This CDR3 is built from 16 residues. DNA of the CDR3: TGTGCCAGCAGCGTGGAGGACAGGTCCTCTGGAAACACCATATATTTT. Protein sequence: CASSVEDRSSGNTIYF.

The gene calls are TRBV2 and TRBJ2-1, with D uncertain. Germline lookup yields CDR1 SNHLY and CDR2 FYNNEI. The CDR3 extends over 13 amino acids. Deletions cut 5 bases from V and 5 bases from J, with 10 bases between. The CDR3 protein is CASSLGADNEQFF. The CDR3 DNA reads TGTGCCAGCAGTTTAGGAGCAGACAATGAGCAGTTCTTC.

The chain employs TRBV30 and TRBJ2-1; a weak D match, TRBD2 (5 bases). The CDR3 loop spans 13 amino acids. In germline, CDR1 is GTSNPN, CDR2 SVGIG (reference sequence). V lost 5 bases to trimming and J lost 0 bases, with 8 bases between them. CDR3 in DNA: TGTGCCTGGGTGAGGGACTCCTACAATGAGCAGTTCTTC. The encoded protein is CAWVRDSYNEQFF.

Only a few counts were recorded for this clone. The gene calls are TRBV27 and TRBJ2-2, with TRBD2 matching 7 bases. V lost 3 bases and J lost 6; bases outside the gene matches: 1. The CDR3 totals 13 residues. In germline, CDR1 is MNHEY, CDR2 SMNVEV (reference sequence). This chain's CDR3 is CASSLGGAGELFF. The DNA of the CDR3 is TGTGCCAGCAGTTTGGGGGGGGCCGGGGAGCTGTTTTTT.

J is TRBJ2-1 and V is TRBV5-1; 9 nucleotides align to TRBD2. V dropped 1 base and J dropped 8; count of bases not matched to a gene: 4. CDR1 and CDR2 from the germline V gene are SGHRS and YFSETQ. The CDR3 has 14 residues. CDR3 sequence reads: CASSLLRGGDEQFF. The CDR3, as DNA: TGCGCCAGCAGCTTGCTGCGGGGGGGTGATGAGCAGTTCTTC.

The chain is built from TRBV3-1 (or the pseudogene TRBV3-2) and TRBJ1-1; 9 positions agree with TRBD1. The length of the CDR3 is 13 residues. Germline-derived CDR1 and CDR2 are LGHDT and YNNKEL (reference sequence). The ends lost 3 bases at V and 7 bases at J; junction bases unmatched: 3. CDR3 coding DNA: TGTGCCAGCAGCCATGGGACAGGGTTTGAAGCTTTCTTT. It encodes CASSHGTGFEAFF.

CDR3 bases: TGTGCCAGTACCCCTCGACAGGAGTCCTATGGCTACACCTTC. Amino acids: CASTPRQESYGYTF. The chain carries TRBV19 and TRBJ1-2; tentative D call: TRBD1 (6 bases). With 7 bases removed from V and 4 bases from J, the gap between germline ends came to 16 bases. This CDR3 spans 14 amino acids. Germline CDR1 is LNHDA and CDR2 is SQIVND (reference sequence).

The rearrangement joins TRBV5-4 to TRBJ1-4; maybe TRBD1 (6 bases). The CDR3 totals 15 residues. Germline V gives CDR1 SGHNT, CDR2 YYREEE (reference sequence). Trimming took 1 base from V and 8 from J, leaving 15 bases between them. The CDR3 nucleotides are TGTGCCAGCAGCTTGCCGGGGGGCCCTGGGGAAAAACTGTTTTTT. Protein sequence: CASSLPGGPGEKLFF.

The chain employs TRBV2 and TRBJ1-5; D perhaps matches TRBD1 (5 bases). From germline, CDR1 is SNHLY and CDR2 FYNNEI. The ends were cut back, 3 bases at V and 11 bases at J, with 14 bases in the middle. The CDR3 totals 13 residues. For the CDR3, the DNA is TGTGCCAGCAGTGAGGGGGAGGGGTGGTCCCAGCATTTT. Translating it yields CASSEGEGWSQHF.

In this sample, this clone turned up a few times. The rearrangement links TRBV24-1 to TRBJ2-3, with 11 positions matching TRBD2. CDR3 length: 16 amino acids. Germline V gene sequence: CDR1 KGHDR, CDR2 SFDVKD. V trimming: 7 bases; J trimming: 1 base; junction bases outside the gene matches: 6. For the CDR3, the DNA is TGTGCCACCAGCGCTCTACTAGCGGGGGGCACAGATACGCAGTATTTT. Amino acid sequence: CATSALLAGGTDTQYF.

J is TRBJ2-3 and V is TRBV14; 10 bases match TRBD2. Germline CDR1 is SGHDN and CDR2 is FVKESK. The CDR3 extends over 13 amino acids. The junction had 2 bases not matched to a gene; V was cut back by 7 bases and J by 4 bases. CDR3 sequence (DNA): TGTGCCAGCACCGGGACTAGCGCAGATACGCAGTATTTT. Amino acids: CASTGTSADTQYF.

This rearrangement joins TRBV7-3 to TRBJ2-2, with 11 nucleotides matching TRBD2. From germline, CDR1 is SGHTA and CDR2 FQGTGA. This CDR3 spans 18 amino acids. V dropped 2 bases and J dropped 5; count of bases not matched to a gene: 10. CDR3 sequence reads: CASSLGAPGTSGTGELFF. CDR3 bases: TGTGCCAGCAGCTTAGGGGCCCCCGGGACTAGCGGTACCGGGGAGCTGTTTTTT.

The chain combines TRBV4-3 with TRBJ1-1; D gene uncertain. From germline, CDR1 is LGHNA and CDR2 YSLEER. V was clipped by 0 bases and J by 6 bases, with 8 bases between them. The CDR3 sequence is 13 residues long. The CDR3 here is CASSQDMAAEAFF. CDR3 coding DNA: TGCGCCAGCAGCCAAGATATGGCTGCTGAAGCTTTCTTT.

The rearrangement uses TRBV7-9 and TRBJ2-7; 9 bases match TRBD1. CDR1 SEHNR and CDR2 FQNEAQ come from the germline V gene (reference sequence). The CDR3 runs to 13 residues. V gave up 1 base and J gave up 13 bases; unmatched junction bases: 8. The CDR3 loop is CASSLEIGQGFYF. CDR3 sequence (DNA): TGTGCCAGCAGCTTAGAGATCGGACAGGGGTTCTACTTC.

The chain recombines TRBV7-9 with TRBJ1-6; TRBD1 aligns across 7 bases. CDR3 size: 14 residues. The germline CDR1 and CDR2 sequences are SEHNR and FQNEAQ (reference sequence). V was clipped by 1 base and J by 9 bases; unmatched bases: 3. Here the CDR3 reads CASSLVAGGSPLHF. The CDR3 bases are TGTGCCAGCAGCTTAGTGGCAGGGGGTTCACCCCTCCACTTT.

The chain joins TRBV19 to TRBJ2-7; 10 bases match TRBD2. This CDR3 contains 14 residues. The V gene's germline CDR1 is LNHDA and CDR2 SQIVND (reference sequence). V gave up 7 bases and J gave up 0 bases; unmatched junction bases: 3. In DNA form, the CDR3 reads TGTGCCAGTACCGCTAGCGGGGGCTCCTACGAGCAGTACTTC. This codes for CASTASGGSYEQYF. Looking up the rest from reference TRBV19 and TRBJ2-7 gives the full variable domain: DGGITQSPKYLFRKEGQNVTLSCEQNLNHDAMYWYRQDPGQGLRLIYYSQIVNDFQKGDIAEGYSVSREKKESFPLTVTSAQKNPTAFYLCASTASGGSYEQYFGPGTRLTVT.

This sequence joins TRBV6-2 or TRBV6-3 and TRBJ2-3; 13 bases are shared with TRBD2. Germline CDR1 is MNHEY and CDR2 is SVGEGT. V was clipped by 5 bases and J by 7 bases; unmatched bases: 9. This CDR3 is built from 16 residues. DNA for the CDR3: TGTGCCAGCAGTCAACTAGCGGGGGGGCCTTACAATACGCAGTATTTT. Protein: CASSQLAGGPYNTQYF.

V gene TRBV7-2 combines with J gene TRBJ2-1; maybe TRBD1 (5 bases). The CDR3 spans 14 residues. The germline V and J ends were trimmed by 5 bases and 8 bases, with 16 bases remaining between them. Germline values: CDR1 SGHTA, CDR2 FQGNSA. The CDR3, as DNA: TGTGCCAGCAGCCCGAGCGCAGGGTCAGATGAGCAGTTCTTC. This translates into CASSPSAGSDEQFF.

This clone was seen only a few times. The chain uses TRBV2 and TRBJ1-2; no clear D gene. V was clipped by 5 bases and J by 10 bases, with 8 bases between them. The germline CDR1 and CDR2 sequences are SNHLY and FYNNEI. The CDR3 covers 10 residues. The CDR3 coding sequence is TGTGCCAGCAGTCCACGGTACTACACCTTC. Translated, it gives CASSPRYYTF.

The V and J genes are TRBV6-4 and TRBJ2-3; 11 bases match TRBD1. The CDR3 has 15 amino acids. From germline, CDR1 is MRHNA and CDR2 SNTAGT. Trimming at V came to 6 bases and at J to 5 bases, leaving 7 bases not matched to a gene. The CDR3: CASRDRGLPQDTQYF. The DNA of the CDR3 is TGTGCCAGCAGGGACAGGGGGCTCCCACAAGATACGCAGTATTTT.